The clone carrying this T cell receptor beta chain showed up many times. Its antigen remains unknown. Researchers used genomic DNA as the template to profile TCR beta VDJ and CDR3. In TCRdb, the reads were re-called with MiXCR into one record per CDR3 protein. Of about 420,000 distinct CDR3 sequences in the sample, 65% to 80% were seen once. V was cut by 2 bases and J by 7 bases, with 18 bases left in between. The germline V gene has CDR1 SGHTA and CDR2 FQGTGA. CDR3 size: 16 residues. These data belong to a study of CD8+CD57+ T cells in acquired aplastic anemia. General study results and limits: Patients shared around 31 CD8+ CDR3 sequences with controls.

This receptor was obtained from a human donor in good health, serving as a control. The chain uses TRBV7-3 and TRBJ2-1; D is possibly TRBD1 or TRBD2 (5 bases each). The sample taken for sequencing was sorted CD4+, CD8+, or CD8+CD57+ T cells (not recorded which) from PBMCs. CDR3 amino acids: CASSLFGDLGQNEQFF. The CDR3 DNA sequence: TGTGCCAGCAGCTTATTTGGGGACCTTGGCCAGAATGAGCAGTTCTTC.